A single sample is the source of the 14 T cell receptor beta chains below, sequenced in a study of T cells after yellow fever vaccination. TCRdb used MiXCR to reprocess the 5' RACE reads, holding one entry per CDR3 protein. The sample carries approximately 510,000 distinct CDR3 sequences, about a fifth recorded once. Source: PBMCs, taken 20 to 25 days after the first yellow fever vaccination. These receptors all stem from a man younger than 30 who received the YFV17D yellow fever vaccine.

The rearrangement joins TRBV7-2 to TRBJ1-1; maybe TRBD1 (6 bases). Trimming cost V 5 bases and J 6 bases, with 16 bases left between them. This CDR3 is 14 amino acids long. Germline CDR1 SGHTA, CDR2 FQGNSA. The CDR3 protein is CASSPQGNRAEAFF. The CDR3 coding sequence is TGTGCCAGCAGCCCTCAGGGGAATAGGGCTGAAGCTTTCTTT.

V and J are TRBV18 and TRBJ1-2; TRBD1 matches 11 bases. Germline values: CDR1 KGHSH, CDR2 LQKENI. Unmatched junction bases numbered 0, after V lost 0 bases and J lost 3 bases. This CDR3 has 15 residues. The CDR3 nucleotides read TGTGCCAGCTCACCACCGGGACAGGGGGACTATGGCTACACCTTC. Translated, it gives CASSPPGQGDYGYTF.

This chain joins TRBV24-1 and TRBJ2-6; no firm D call. V dropped 4 bases and J dropped 2 bases, with 8 bases sitting between them. This CDR3 is 15 amino acids long. In germline, CDR1 is KGHDR, CDR2 SFDVKD. The CDR3: CATSDPRAGANVLTF. CDR3 in DNA: TGTGCCACCAGTGACCCCCGCGCTGGGGCCAACGTCCTGACTTTC.

This clonotype was detected a few times. The DNA of the CDR3 is TGTGCCAGCAGCTTATCTAGCGGGGGGGTATACGAGCAGTACGTC. It codes for CASSLSSGGVYEQYV. This sequence joins TRBV7-2 and TRBJ2-7, with 12 bases that match TRBD2. CDR1 and CDR2 (germline): SGHTA, FQGNSA. Trimming removed 2 bases from V and 4 bases from J; junction bases left unmatched: 3. The CDR3 has 15 amino acids.

The rearrangement joins TRBV20-1 to TRBJ2-5, with TRBD2 identical over 12 bases. J was trimmed by 4 bases and V by 2 bases; bases with no gene match: 5. In germline, CDR1 is DFQATT, CDR2 SNEGSKA (reference sequence). The CDR3 loop spans 15 amino acids. CDR3 in DNA: TGCAGTGCTAGAAGCCTAGCGGGGGGGAGAGAGACCCAGTACTTC. Amino acids: CSARSLAGGRETQYF.

This clonotype has a handful of counts. V usage is TRBV12-3 or TRBV12-4 and J usage is TRBJ2-5, with D possibly matching TRBD1 (6 bases). With 3 bases removed from V and 2 bases from J, the gap between germline ends came to 16 bases. CDR3 size: 16 residues. DNA for the CDR3: TGTGCCAGCAGTTTGGCCACCCAGGGGCCTCAAGAGACCCAGTACTTC. This gives the protein CASSLATQGPQETQYF.

The J gene is TRBJ2-4, the V gene TRBV4-1, with 9 bases fitting TRBD1. Trimming cost V 3 bases and J 3 bases; bases outside gene matches: 9. The CDR3 sequence is 17 residues long. Germline V CDR1 and CDR2: MGHRA, YSYEKL. For the CDR3, the DNA is TGCGCCAGCAGCCACCCACGGGACAGGGTTGGCAAAAACATTCAGTACTTC. Its protein product is CASSHPRDRVGKNIQYF.

This clonotype appeared a few times. J is TRBJ2-1 and V is TRBV25-1, with a possible D match to TRBD1 (6 bases). Trimming stripped 8 bases from V and 0 bases from J, with 17 bases between. The CDR3 is made up of 16 amino acids. Germline CDR1 reads MGHDK; CDR2 reads SYGVNS. The CDR3 spells CASASVTGTSYNEQFF. In DNA form, the CDR3 reads TGTGCCAGCGCGTCCGTGACAGGAACCTCCTACAATGAGCAGTTCTTC.

This clonotype has at least ten counts. The chain links TRBV7-9 to TRBJ1-1, with a weak D call TRBD1 (6 bases). Germline V CDR1 and CDR2: SEHNR, FQNEAQ (reference sequence). V was pared by 5 bases and J by 3 bases, with 16 bases between. This CDR3 is 15 amino acids long. CDR3 DNA: TGTGCCAGCAGCAACCGGGGGCGCGGGGACACTGAAGCTTTCTTT. This translates into CASSNRGRGDTEAFF.

CDR3 in amino acids: CASSEGDYPGNIQYF. DNA for the CDR3: TGTGCCAGCAGTGAAGGTGATTACCCGGGGAACATTCAGTACTTC. V is TRBV2 and J is TRBJ2-4, with D perhaps matching TRBD2 (5 bases). The CDR3 extends over 15 amino acids. V was shortened by 1 base and J by 7 bases, with 14 bases between the two germline ends. The germline gives CDR1 SNHLY, CDR2 FYNNEI. The complete variable domain, with remaining parts taken from reference TRBV2 and TRBJ2-4, reads EPEVTQTPSHQVTQMGQEVILRCVPISNHLYFYWYRQILGQKVEFLVSFYNNEISEKSEIFDDQFSVERPDGSNFTLKIRSTKLEDSAMYFCASSEGDYPGNIQYFGAGTRLSVL.

The table lists this clonotype with a few counts. This chain links TRBV5-4 with TRBJ2-2; TRBD1 agrees at 11 bases. This CDR3 region has 16 residues. The germline gives CDR1 SGHNT, CDR2 YYREEE (reference sequence). The V gene end was trimmed by 0 bases and the J gene end by 3 bases; junction bases not matched to a gene: 1. The CDR3 sequence: CASSLGGQGDTGELFF. The CDR3 DNA is TGTGCCAGCAGCTTGGGGGGACAGGGGGACACCGGGGAGCTGTTTTTT. Supplemented by reference TRBV5-4 and TRBJ2-2, the full variable domain reads ETGVTQSPTHLIKTRGQQVTLRCSSQSGHNTVSWYQQALGQGPQFIFQYYREEENGRGNFPPRFSGLQFPNYSSELNVNALELDDSALYLCASSLGGQGDTGELFFGEGSRLTVL.

This clonotype was seen a single time. It is likely a read error, because the conserved phenylalanine at the end of the CDR3 is missing. The chain has TRBV7-6 and TRBJ2-5; TRBD1 matches at 7 bases. V gave up 6 bases and J gave up 5 bases; unmatched junction bases: 3. Germline V CDR1 and CDR2: SGHVS, FNYEAQ. This CDR3 is 12 amino acids long. CDR3 bases: TGTGCCAGCAGAGGACAGGAGGAGACCCAGTACTAC. Translating it yields CASRGQEETQYY.

This clonotype was observed many times. V and J are TRBV5-1 and TRBJ2-7, with D perhaps TRBD1 (6 bases). The CDR3 loop spans 13 amino acids. Germline values: CDR1 SGHRS, CDR2 YFSETQ. V was pared by 4 bases and J by 2 bases, with 10 bases between. The CDR3 loop reads CASSVGTTYEQYF. CDR3 DNA sequence: TGCGCCAGCAGCGTGGGGACAACCTACGAGCAGTACTTC.

The chain joins TRBV6-5 to TRBJ2-1; possibly TRBD1 for D (6 bases). The CDR3 runs to 12 residues. Germline-derived CDR1 and CDR2 are MNHEY and SVGAGI. V was clipped by 7 bases and J by 10 bases, with 14 bases between them. The CDR3 is CASNKFGTEQFF. The CDR3 nucleotides are TGTGCCAGCAATAAATTTGGGACAGAGCAGTTCTTC.